The rows below give T cell receptor beta chains drawn from one sample of a study of blood T cell repertoires in COVID-19. TCRdb's table, derived via immunoSEQ multiplex PCR, lists solely in-frame clones and lacks some. The sample records about 210,000 clones, about 76% being singletons. The source material was PBMCs or T cells enriched from blood (not recorded which). These receptors all come from a woman in her forties or fifties with acute COVID-19. The CDR3 runs from the conserved cysteine through the conserved F or W. A D gene is named only where the DNA matches it firmly. Clone sizes are given selectively: once, few, many, or a class where the clone is expanded.

.	TRBV6-5	TRBJ2-7	.	13	CASSIQGSYEPYF	TGTGCCAGCAGTATACAGGGTTCCTACGAGCCGTACTTC
.	TRBV11-3	TRBJ2-5	.	15	CASSLGVGAQETQYF	TGTGCCAGCAGCTTAGGGGTAGGGGCCCAAGAGACCCAGTACTTC
.	TRBV6-2/TRBV6-3	TRBJ1-5	.	16	CASTPQMAMGRQPQHF	TGTGCCAGCACCCCACAGATGGCCATGGGTCGGCAGCCCCAGCATTTT
.	TRBV3-1/TRBV3-2	TRBJ1-1	once	13	CASSLSGLGGAFF	TGTGCCAGCAGCCTTAGCGGACTCGGCGGAGCTTTCTTT
TRBD1	TRBV11-3	TRBJ1-1	.	19	CASSLDLFALTGRHTEAFF	TGTGCCAGCAGCTTAGATCTGTTCGCTTTGACAGGGAGGCACACTGAAGCTTTCTTT
TRBD2	TRBV7-8	TRBJ2-5	.	13	CASVAGVRETQYF	TGTGCCAGCGTGGCGGGAGTAAGAGAGACCCAGTACTTC
.	TRBV6-5	TRBJ2-7	once	15	CASTPNEGGTYEQYF	TGTGCCAGCACCCCAAATGAGGGGGGGACCTACGAGCAGTACTTC
.	TRBV6-6	TRBJ2-7	.	11	CASLGAYEQYF	TGTGCCAGCCTGGGGGCTTACGAGCAGTACTTC
.	TRBV6-7	TRBJ2-7	.	12	CAPHEFNYEQYF	TGTGCCCCTCACGAGTTTAACTACGAGCAGTACTTC
.	TRBV4-1	TRBJ2-2	.	16	CASSQDHTVSTGELFF	TGCGCCAGCAGCCAAGATCATACTGTGAGCACCGGGGAGCTGTTTTTT
.	TRBV10-3	TRBJ1-5	.	15	CAIRNDEGANQPQHF	TGTGCCATCAGGAACGACGAAGGGGCTAATCAGCCCCAGCATTTT
TRBD2	TRBV11-3	TRBJ2-1	.	17	CASSSQGLAGGWNEQFF	TGTGCCAGCAGCTCCCAGGGACTAGCGGGGGGGTGGAATGAGCAGTTCTTC
TRBD2	TRBV28	TRBJ2-3	.	18	CASSLLGSPSGRSDTQYF	TGTGCCAGCAGTTTATTGGGAAGCCCTAGCGGGAGATCAGATACGCAGTATTTT
.	TRBV27	TRBJ1-2	many	12	CASSYSGYGYTF	TGTGCCAGCAGTTACTCCGGGTATGGCTACACCTTC
TRBD1	TRBV28	TRBJ2-7	.	14	CASSHGQVWAEQYF	TGTGCCAGCAGTCACGGACAGGTTTGGGCCGAGCAGTACTTC
.	TRBV4-3	TRBJ1-4	.	16	CASSLLGGELREKLFF	TGCGCCAGCAGCCTATTGGGGGGGGAGCTGAGGGAAAAACTGTTTTTT
TRBD2	TRBV7-2	TRBJ2-1	.	17	CASSSRTSGIVGNEQFF	TGTGCCAGCAGCTCGAGGACTAGCGGGATTGTTGGGAATGAGCAGTTCTTC
TRBD2	TRBV6-5	TRBJ2-3	.	15	CASSYKSGRPDTQYF	TGTGCCAGCAGTTATAAAAGCGGGAGGCCAGATACGCAGTATTTT
TRBD1	TRBV19	TRBJ2-1	.	20	CASSIKTPGTEGRRYGEQFF	TGTGCCAGTAGTATCAAGACCCCCGGGACAGAGGGCCGAAGGTACGGTGAGCAGTTCTTC
TRBD1	TRBV9	TRBJ1-3	once	16	CASSVSLDRGSDTIYF	TGTGCCAGCAGCGTAAGCCTCGACAGGGGGAGCGACACCATATATTTT
TRBD1	TRBV6-5	TRBJ1-1	.	14	CASRVTGGASEAFF	TGTGCCAGCAGAGTTACAGGGGGCGCGTCTGAAGCTTTCTTT
TRBD2	TRBV30	TRBJ2-1	.	14	CAWNGGRNYNEQFF	TGTGCCTGGAATGGCGGGAGAAATTACAATGAGCAGTTCTTC
TRBD2	TRBV4-1	TRBJ2-1	.	18	CASSQDNLAGFAYNEQFF	TGCGCCAGCAGCCAAGATAATTTAGCGGGATTCGCGTACAATGAGCAGTTCTTC
TRBD2	TRBV7-9	TRBJ2-7	.	16	CASGSSGREHTYEQYF	TGTGCCAGCGGAAGTAGCGGGAGGGAGCACACCTACGAGCAGTACTTC
TRBD1	TRBV6-5	TRBJ2-7	.	12	CASRDRVGEQYF	TGTGCCAGCAGGGACAGGGTTGGGGAGCAGTACTTC
.	TRBV11-3	TRBJ1-2	.	13	CASSLTVNYGYTF	TGTGCCAGCAGCTTGACAGTTAACTATGGCTACACCTTC
.	TRBV28	TRBJ1-4	.	15	CASRVSGTTNEKLFF	TGTGCCAGCAGGGTCTCGGGGACAACTAATGAAAAACTGTTTTTT
.	TRBV7-2	TRBJ2-3	.	15	CASSTYRGSTDTQYF	TGTGCCAGCAGCACCTATCGGGGGAGCACAGATACGCAGTATTTT
TRBD1	TRBV28	TRBJ2-1	.	15	CASSLIGTVYNEQFF	TGTGCCAGCAGTTTGATTGGGACAGTGTACAATGAGCAGTTCTTC
TRBD1	TRBV7-2	TRBJ2-7	.	14	CASSFTGGSYEQYF	TGTGCCAGCAGCTTCACAGGGGGCTCCTACGAGCAGTACTTC
TRBD1	TRBV2	TRBJ1-1	.	15	CASRAKQGVRTEAFF	TGTGCCAGCAGAGCAAAGCAGGGGGTTCGCACTGAAGCTTTCTTT
.	TRBV7-9	TRBJ1-6	.	12	CASSLAGRHLHF	TGTGCCAGCAGCTTAGCGGGCAGGCACCTCCACTTT
.	TRBV7-7	TRBJ2-5	.	13	CASSPTGIETQYF	TGTGCCAGCAGCCCTACAGGGATTGAGACCCAGTACTTC
.	TRBV7-2	TRBJ1-6	.	16	CASSLIGLGINSPLHF	TGTGCCAGCAGCTTAATCGGACTTGGGATTAATTCACCCCTCCACTTT
TRBD1	TRBV9	TRBJ2-5	.	14	CASSAPTGKETQYF	TGTGCCAGCAGCGCGCCGACAGGGAAAGAGACCCAGTACTTC
TRBD1	TRBV12-3/TRBV12-4	TRBJ2-1	.	13	CASSSNGQGQQFF	TGTGCCAGCAGTTCAAACGGACAGGGTCAGCAGTTCTTC
TRBD1	TRBV19	TRBJ1-1	.	14	CASRSGQLNTEAFF	TGTGCCAGTAGATCGGGACAGCTGAACACTGAAGCTTTCTTT
.	TRBV7-9	TRBJ1-2	.	14	CASSSLIENYGYTF	TGTGCCAGCAGCTCGCTAATCGAGAACTATGGCTACACCTTC
.	TRBV3-1/TRBV3-2	TRBJ2-1	.	14	CASSHSSTLTWQFF	TGTGCCAGCAGCCATTCTTCCACACTAACTTGGCAGTTCTTC
.	TRBV6-5	TRBJ1-1	.	13	CASKFRAYTEAFF	TGTGCCAGCAAATTCAGGGCTTACACTGAAGCTTTCTTT
.	TRBV2	TRBJ2-7	.	14	CASARDLQGYEQYF	TGTGCCAGCGCCCGGGACCTTCAGGGGTACGAGCAGTACTTC
TRBD2	TRBV14	TRBJ2-1	.	15	CASSQGAGGPGEQFF	TGTGCCAGCAGCCAAGGAGCGGGGGGGCCAGGTGAGCAGTTCTTC
TRBD2	TRBV7-3	TRBJ2-7	.	15	CASSLGLAGDYEQYF	TGTGCCAGCAGCCTAGGACTAGCGGGAGACTACGAGCAGTACTTC
TRBD2	TRBV7-3	TRBJ2-3	many	11	CASSSNLAVEF	TGTGCCAGCAGCTCAAATCTAGCGGTGGAATTT
.	TRBV10-3	TRBJ2-3	.	11	CAISSTDTQYF	TGTGCCATCTCGTCGACAGATACGCAGTATTTT
TRBD1	TRBV18	TRBJ2-1	once	16	CASSTGGISSYNEQFF	TGTGCCAGCTCAACAGGGGGGATCAGCTCCTACAATGAGCAGTTCTTC
.	TRBV27	TRBJ2-1	.	14	CASSLWDTNNEQFF	TGTGCCAGCAGTTTATGGGACACAAACAATGAGCAGTTCTTC
.	TRBV2	TRBJ2-7	.	14	CASRQEFGSYEQYF	TGTGCCAGCAGACAGGAGTTTGGCAGCTACGAGCAGTACTTC